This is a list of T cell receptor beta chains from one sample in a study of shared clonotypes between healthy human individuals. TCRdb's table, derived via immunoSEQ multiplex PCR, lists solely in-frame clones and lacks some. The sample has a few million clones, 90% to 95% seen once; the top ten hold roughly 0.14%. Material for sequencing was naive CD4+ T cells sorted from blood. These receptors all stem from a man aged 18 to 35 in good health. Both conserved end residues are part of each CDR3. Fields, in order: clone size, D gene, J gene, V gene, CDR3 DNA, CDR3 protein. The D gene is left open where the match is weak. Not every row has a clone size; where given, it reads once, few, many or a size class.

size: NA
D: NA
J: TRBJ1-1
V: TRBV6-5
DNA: TGTGCCAGCAGCGGTAGACGGGACACTGAAGCTTTCTTT
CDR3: CASSGRRDTEAFF

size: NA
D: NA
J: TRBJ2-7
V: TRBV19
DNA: TGTGCAGCCGGGTCCTACGAGCAGTACTTC
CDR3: CAAGSYEQYF

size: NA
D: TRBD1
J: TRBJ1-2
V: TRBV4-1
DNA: TGCGCCAGCAGCCACATGGGACAGGGAGAGCCTACTCGGAATGGCTACACCTTC
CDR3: CASSHMGQGEPTRNGYTF

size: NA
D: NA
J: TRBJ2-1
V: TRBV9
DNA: TGTGCCAGCAGCGGCGCGGACCTCTGGAATGAGCAGTTCTTC
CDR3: CASSGADLWNEQFF

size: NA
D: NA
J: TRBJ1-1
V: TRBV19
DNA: TGTGCCAGTAGTACGGGACCGCAGAACACTGAAGCTTTCTTT
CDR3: CASSTGPQNTEAFF

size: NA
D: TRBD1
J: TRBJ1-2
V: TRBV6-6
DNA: TGTGCCAGCAGGGATCCTCAGGGGGCGAGCTATGGCTACACCTTC
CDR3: CASRDPQGASYGYTF

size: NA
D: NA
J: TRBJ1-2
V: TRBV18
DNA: TGTGCCAGCTCACCTGGGGCGGGGACCGCCTATGGCTACACCTTC
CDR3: CASSPGAGTAYGYTF

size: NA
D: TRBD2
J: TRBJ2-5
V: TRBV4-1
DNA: TGCGCCAGCAGCCCCCAGACTAGCGGGCCCCAAGAGACCCAGTACTTC
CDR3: CASSPQTSGPQETQYF

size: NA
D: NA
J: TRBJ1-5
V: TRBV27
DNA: TGTGCCACCCAGAGAGGAAGCAATCAGCCCCAGCATTTT
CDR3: CATQRGSNQPQHF

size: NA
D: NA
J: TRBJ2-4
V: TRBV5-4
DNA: TGTGCCAGCAGCTTGACGGTGGGATCACTAGCCAAAAACATTCAGTACTTC
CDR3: CASSLTVGSLAKNIQYF

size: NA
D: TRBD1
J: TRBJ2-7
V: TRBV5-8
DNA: TGTGCCAGCAGCCGTGGGGACAGGGTTGACGAGCAGTACTTC
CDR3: CASSRGDRVDEQYF

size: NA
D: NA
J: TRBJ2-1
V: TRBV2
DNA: TGTGCCAGCAGCCGAGGGGCCCTAGCGAATGAGCAGTTCTTC
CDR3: CASSRGALANEQFF

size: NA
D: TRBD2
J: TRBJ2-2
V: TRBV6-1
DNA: TGTGCCAGCATATCTAGCGGGGGGGCCGGCGGGGAGCTGTTTTTT
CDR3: CASISSGGAGGELFF

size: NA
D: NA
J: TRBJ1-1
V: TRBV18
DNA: TGTGCCAGCTCGCCAAACACGGGGACTGAAGCTTTCTTT
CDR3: CASSPNTGTEAFF

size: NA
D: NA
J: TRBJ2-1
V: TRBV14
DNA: TGTGCCAGCAGCCAAGAAAGATTGGGCATCGGAGGGCAGCAGTTCTTC
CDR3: CASSQERLGIGGQQFF

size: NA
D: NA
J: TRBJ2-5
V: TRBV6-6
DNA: TGTGCCAGCAGTTACTCCCGGCAGCAAGAGACCCAGTACTTC
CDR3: CASSYSRQQETQYF

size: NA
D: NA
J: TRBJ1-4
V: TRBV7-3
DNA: TGTGCCAGCAGTTCACACGGAGAAAGTGAAAAACTGTTTTTT
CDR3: CASSSHGESEKLFF

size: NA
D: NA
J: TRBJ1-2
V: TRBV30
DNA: TGTGCCGAGGGACCCCGCTATGGCTACACCTTC
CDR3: CAEGPRYGYTF

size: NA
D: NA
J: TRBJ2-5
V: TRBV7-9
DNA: TGTGCCAGCAGCTTACAGACTCTGGTGCAAGAGACCCAGTACTTC
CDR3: CASSLQTLVQETQYF

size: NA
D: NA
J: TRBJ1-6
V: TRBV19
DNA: TGTGCCAGTAGTATAGGATTCTTAAATAATTCACCCCTCCACTTT
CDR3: CASSIGFLNNSPLHF

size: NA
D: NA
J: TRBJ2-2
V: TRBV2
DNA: TGTGCCAGCAGAGTCTACAGCACCGGGGAGCTGTTTTTT
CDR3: CASRVYSTGELFF

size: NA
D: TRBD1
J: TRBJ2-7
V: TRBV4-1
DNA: TGCGCCAGCAGCAGAAACCCGGGACAGGGTTCCTACGAGCAGTACTTC
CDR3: CASSRNPGQGSYEQYF

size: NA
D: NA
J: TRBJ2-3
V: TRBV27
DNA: TGTGCCAGCAGCCCCCGGGCAGGTGGCCACTTAAGCACAGATACGCAGTATTTT
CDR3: CASSPRAGGHLSTDTQYF

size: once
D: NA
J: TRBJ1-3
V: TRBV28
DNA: TGTGCCAGCAGTTTTGACAGGTCCGTCTCTGGAAACACCATATATTTT
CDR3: CASSFDRSVSGNTIYF

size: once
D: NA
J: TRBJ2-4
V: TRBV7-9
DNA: TGTGCCAGCAGCTTAAGGGTACCGGGAACCAAAAACATTCAGTACTTC
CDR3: CASSLRVPGTKNIQYF

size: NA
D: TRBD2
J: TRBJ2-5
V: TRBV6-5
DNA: TGTGCCAGCAGAGCCCTTGTATGGGGGGGGACCCAGTACTTC
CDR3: CASRALVWGGTQYF

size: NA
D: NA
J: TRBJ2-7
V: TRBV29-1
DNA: TGCAGCGTCTCTAGGACAGCATTGGCCTCCTACGAGCAGTACTTC
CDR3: CSVSRTALASYEQYF

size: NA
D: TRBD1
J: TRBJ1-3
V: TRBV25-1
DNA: TGTGCCAGCAGCTTACAGGGGACCTCTGGAAACACCATATATTTT
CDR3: CASSLQGTSGNTIYF

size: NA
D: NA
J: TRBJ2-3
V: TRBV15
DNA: TGTGCCACCAGCAGAGATAAAGACTTTTTT
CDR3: CATSRDKDFF

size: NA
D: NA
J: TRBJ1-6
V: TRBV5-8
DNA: TGTGCCAGCAGCTTGGATGGTAATTCACCCCTCCACTTT
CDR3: CASSLDGNSPLHF

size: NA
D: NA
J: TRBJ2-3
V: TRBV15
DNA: TGTGCCACCAGTCGGGACATAAGCACAGATACGCAGTATTTT
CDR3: CATSRDISTDTQYF

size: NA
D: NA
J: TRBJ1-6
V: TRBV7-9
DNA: TGTGCCAGCAGCTCAGGGTATTCACCCCTCCACTTT
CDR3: CASSSGYSPLHF

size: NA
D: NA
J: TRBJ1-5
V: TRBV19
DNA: TGTGCCAGTAGTATCATGGGGACACAACATCAGCCCCAGCATTTT
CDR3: CASSIMGTQHQPQHF

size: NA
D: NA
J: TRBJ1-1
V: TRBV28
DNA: TGTGCCAGCAGAGAGCAGGGTGAGACTGAAGCTTTCTTT
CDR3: CASREQGETEAFF

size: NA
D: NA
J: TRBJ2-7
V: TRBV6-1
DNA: TGTGCCAGCAGAGGCGGGACGGGTACCTACGAGCAGTACTTC
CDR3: CASRGGTGTYEQYF

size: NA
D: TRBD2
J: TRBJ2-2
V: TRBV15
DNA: TGTGCCACCAGCAGAGACGGGACTAGCGGGACGACCGGGGAGCTGTTTTTT
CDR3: CATSRDGTSGTTGELFF

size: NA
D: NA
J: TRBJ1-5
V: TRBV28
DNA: TGTGCCAGCAGTTTATTGGGGGGGAAGGGTCAGCCCCAGCATTTT
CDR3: CASSLLGGKGQPQHF

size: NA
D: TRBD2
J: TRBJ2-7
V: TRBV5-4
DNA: TGTGCCAGCAGCTCCCGCGTCGGACTAGCCCGCCACGAGCAGTACTTC
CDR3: CASSSRVGLARHEQYF

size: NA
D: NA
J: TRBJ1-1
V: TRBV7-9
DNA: TGTGCCAGCAGCTTAGCCGGGACTGGGATTGAAGCTTTCTTT
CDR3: CASSLAGTGIEAFF

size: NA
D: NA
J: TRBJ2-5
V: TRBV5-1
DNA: TGCGCCAGCAGCTTGGTACCTGGGCAAGAGACCCAGTACTTC
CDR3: CASSLVPGQETQYF

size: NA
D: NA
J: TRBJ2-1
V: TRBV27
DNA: TGTGCCAGCAGTTCGGGGATCTACAATGAGCAGTTCTTC
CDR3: CASSSGIYNEQFF